This TCR beta chain was obtained from a study of blood T cell repertoires in COVID-19. Authors' data handling: Estimation of nucleated cell counts was performed using reference gene primer amplification. Sequencing used immunoSEQ multiplex PCR; TCRdb keeps in-frame clones, though not all of them. V and J calls and clone size are those listed in that table; D and trimming were worked out from the DNA. This sample has about 250,000 clones; about 82% occur once, and the top ten carry 5% to 7%. The CDR3 sequence is 18 residues long. In germline, CDR1 is LGHDT, CDR2 YNNKEL (reference sequence). The junction had 19 bases not matched to a gene; V was cut back by 1 base and J by 10 bases.

The origin of this receptor is a woman of 80 years or more with COVID-19, enrolled during active disease. This chain uses TRBV3-1 (or the pseudogene TRBV3-2) with TRBJ2-1, with 7 bases lining up with TRBD2. The sample consisted of peripheral blood. The CDR3 protein is CASSQGSGLQTGDREQFF. In nucleotides, the CDR3 is TGTGCCAGCAGCCAAGGGTCGGGACTACAGACGGGTGATCGGGAGCAGTTCTTC.